Listed below are T cell receptor beta chains from one sample, sequenced in a study of cytomegalovirus exposure and HLA in healthy donors. TCRdb's table, derived via immunoSEQ multiplex PCR, lists solely in-frame clones and lacks some. The repertoire holds 65,000 or so clones, with approximately 60% as singletons. What was sequenced was PBMCs. The receptor source for this set is a man younger than 45 in good health and CMV-seronegative. The CDR3 runs from the conserved cysteine through the conserved F or W. The order of the fields is D gene, V gene, J gene, clone size, CDR3 protein, CDR3 DNA. D genes are given only for firm matches. Not every row has a clone size; where given, it reads once, few, many or a size class.

d_call: TRBD2; v_call: TRBV5-1; j_call: TRBJ2-3; clone_size: .; cdr3_aa: CASSLDGGAVKDTQYF; cdr3_nt: TGCGCCAGCAGCTTGGACGGGGGGGCCGTCAAAGATACGCAGTATTTT
d_call: TRBD1; v_call: TRBV29-1; j_call: TRBJ1-2; clone_size: .; cdr3_aa: CSVTGGLNYGYTF; cdr3_nt: TGCAGCGTCACAGGGGGCCTTAACTATGGCTACACCTTC
d_call: TRBD2; v_call: TRBV7-2; j_call: TRBJ2-7; clone_size: .; cdr3_aa: CASSPLTSKYEQYF; cdr3_nt: TGTGCCAGCAGCCCGCTGACTAGCAAGTACGAGCAGTACTTC
d_call: TRBD1; v_call: TRBV30; j_call: TRBJ1-2; clone_size: once; cdr3_aa: CACVPGQGFVHYYGYTF; cdr3_nt: TGTGCCTGTGTCCCAGGACAGGGCTTCGTCCACTACTATGGCTACACCTTC
d_call: TRBD1; v_call: TRBV7-2; j_call: TRBJ2-1; clone_size: .; cdr3_aa: CASSLPGQVSYNEQFF; cdr3_nt: TGTGCCAGCAGCTTACCCGGACAGGTCTCCTACAATGAGCAGTTCTTC
d_call: .; v_call: TRBV7-3; j_call: TRBJ1-6; clone_size: .; cdr3_aa: CASSLTGGSRSPLHF; cdr3_nt: TGTGCCAGCAGCTTAACGGGGGGATCAAGGTCACCCCTCCACTTT
d_call: .; v_call: TRBV11-3; j_call: TRBJ2-1; clone_size: few; cdr3_aa: CASSQGGRQFF; cdr3_nt: TGTGCCAGCAGCCAAGGAGGGAGGCAGTTCTTC
d_call: .; v_call: TRBV25-1; j_call: TRBJ1-5; clone_size: .; cdr3_aa: CASSGPSGNQPQHF; cdr3_nt: TGTGCCAGCTCCGGTCCTTCGGGGAATCAGCCCCAGCATTTT
d_call: TRBD1; v_call: TRBV6-1; j_call: TRBJ1-6; clone_size: .; cdr3_aa: CASWDRASYNSPLHF; cdr3_nt: TGTGCCAGCTGGGACAGGGCTTCCTATAATTCACCCCTCCACTTT
d_call: .; v_call: TRBV7-2; j_call: TRBJ2-7; clone_size: .; cdr3_aa: CASSLARQGGYEQYF; cdr3_nt: TGTGCCAGCAGCTTAGCGCGCCAGGGTGGGTACGAGCAGTACTTC
d_call: .; v_call: TRBV2; j_call: TRBJ2-2; clone_size: .; cdr3_aa: CASSLQSAGELFF; cdr3_nt: TGTGCCAGCAGCCTACAGTCGGCCGGGGAGCTGTTTTTT
d_call: .; v_call: TRBV7-9; j_call: TRBJ1-2; clone_size: few; cdr3_aa: CASSLGTGFTPTYGYTF; cdr3_nt: TGTGCCAGCAGCTTAGGTACAGGGTTTACCCCTACCTATGGCTACACCTTC
d_call: .; v_call: TRBV19; j_call: TRBJ1-2; clone_size: .; cdr3_aa: CASSWVEGSGYTF; cdr3_nt: TGTGCCAGTAGTTGGGTCGAGGGTAGCGGCTACACCTTC
d_call: TRBD2; v_call: TRBV4-2; j_call: TRBJ2-1; clone_size: .; cdr3_aa: CASSAQGASGGYNEQFF; cdr3_nt: TGTGCCAGCAGCGCCCAGGGGGCTAGCGGGGGGTACAATGAGCAGTTCTTC
d_call: .; v_call: TRBV6-5; j_call: TRBJ1-2; clone_size: .; cdr3_aa: CASSPPGAGLHGYTF; cdr3_nt: TGTGCCAGCAGCCCCCCTGGGGCAGGGCTTCATGGCTACACCTTC
d_call: .; v_call: TRBV30; j_call: TRBJ1-6; clone_size: .; cdr3_aa: CALNSGNLMAGNSPLHF; cdr3_nt: TGTGCCCTTAACTCTGGGAACCTAATGGCAGGGAATTCACCCCTCCACTTT
d_call: TRBD1; v_call: TRBV4-1; j_call: TRBJ2-1; clone_size: .; cdr3_aa: CASSQDGAGTGYVDEQFF; cdr3_nt: TGCGCCAGCAGCCAAGATGGGGCTGGGACAGGGTACGTAGATGAGCAGTTCTTC
d_call: TRBD1; v_call: TRBV6-5; j_call: TRBJ1-6; clone_size: .; cdr3_aa: CASSRQGWNSPLHF; cdr3_nt: TGTGCCAGCAGTAGACAGGGGTGGAATTCACCCCTCCACTTT
d_call: .; v_call: TRBV2; j_call: TRBJ2-6; clone_size: .; cdr3_aa: CARLGAASSGANVLTF; cdr3_nt: TGTGCCAGACTTGGGGCAGCTAGCTCTGGGGCCAACGTCCTGACTTTC
d_call: TRBD1; v_call: TRBV10-1; j_call: TRBJ1-5; clone_size: .; cdr3_aa: CASSARQGSPAPNQPQHF; cdr3_nt: TGCGCCAGCAGTGCCCGACAGGGGAGTCCGGCTCCTAATCAGCCCCAGCATTTT
d_call: .; v_call: TRBV30; j_call: TRBJ1-3; clone_size: .; cdr3_aa: CAWRYRDKGPVSGNTIYF; cdr3_nt: TGTGCCTGGAGATACCGGGACAAGGGGCCTGTCTCTGGAAACACCATATATTTT
d_call: .; v_call: TRBV19; j_call: TRBJ1-6; clone_size: .; cdr3_aa: CASKGGARNSPLHF; cdr3_nt: TGTGCCAGTAAGGGAGGGGCGCGTAATTCACCCCTCCACTTT
d_call: TRBD1; v_call: TRBV4-1; j_call: TRBJ2-7; clone_size: .; cdr3_aa: CASSPRQGLNEQYF; cdr3_nt: TGCGCCAGCAGCCCCAGACAGGGTCTCAACGAGCAGTACTTC
d_call: TRBD1; v_call: TRBV5-1; j_call: TRBJ2-7; clone_size: few; cdr3_aa: CASSLVTGTDEQYF; cdr3_nt: TGCGCCAGCAGCTTAGTGACCGGGACAGACGAGCAGTACTTC
d_call: TRBD1; v_call: TRBV27; j_call: TRBJ2-7; clone_size: .; cdr3_aa: CASSNTGGTYEQYF; cdr3_nt: TGTGCCAGCAGTAATACAGGGGGGACCTACGAGCAGTACTTC
d_call: .; v_call: TRBV14; j_call: TRBJ2-1; clone_size: few; cdr3_aa: CASSLSPPEYNEQFF; cdr3_nt: TGTGCCAGCAGCCTGAGCCCACCCGAATACAATGAGCAGTTCTTC
d_call: TRBD1; v_call: TRBV6-1; j_call: TRBJ1-2; clone_size: .; cdr3_aa: CASSEGTGVAYGYTF; cdr3_nt: TGTGCCAGCAGTGAGGGGACAGGGGTGGCCTATGGCTACACCTTC
d_call: TRBD2; v_call: TRBV7-2; j_call: TRBJ2-3; clone_size: .; cdr3_aa: CASSLAASGGDTQYF; cdr3_nt: TGTGCCAGCAGCTTAGCTGCTAGCGGGGGGGATACGCAGTATTTT
d_call: TRBD2; v_call: TRBV7-2; j_call: TRBJ2-1; clone_size: .; cdr3_aa: CASSPGLAGGNEQFF; cdr3_nt: TGTGCCAGCAGCCCAGGGCTAGCGGGGGGGAATGAGCAGTTCTTC
d_call: .; v_call: TRBV28; j_call: TRBJ1-1; clone_size: .; cdr3_aa: CASSLLEEVNTEAFF; cdr3_nt: TGTGCCAGCAGTTTGTTAGAGGAAGTGAACACTGAAGCTTTCTTT
d_call: .; v_call: TRBV5-4; j_call: TRBJ2-7; clone_size: .; cdr3_aa: CASSYPEASSYEQYF; cdr3_nt: TGTGCCAGCAGCTACCCAGAGGCCTCCTCCTACGAGCAGTACTTC
d_call: TRBD1; v_call: TRBV5-6; j_call: TRBJ1-2; clone_size: few; cdr3_aa: CASSRDRGLGYTF; cdr3_nt: TGTGCCAGCAGCCGGGACAGGGGGCTTGGCTACACCTTC
d_call: .; v_call: TRBV27; j_call: TRBJ2-2; clone_size: few; cdr3_aa: CASYGSNTGELFF; cdr3_nt: TGTGCCAGTTATGGCTCGAACACCGGGGAGCTGTTTTTT
d_call: .; v_call: TRBV19; j_call: TRBJ1-1; clone_size: .; cdr3_aa: CASRTVTEAFF; cdr3_nt: TGTGCCAGTAGGACAGTCACTGAAGCTTTCTTT